Each of the 19 T cell receptor beta chains below was sequenced from the same sample in a study of identical twins. TCRdb passed the 5' RACE reads through MiXCR, listing each CDR3 protein once. The sample consists of about 280,000 distinct CDR3 sequences, about 8% of them appearing once. Another study also made use of these data, one on yellow fever vaccine responses in identical twins.

Sample: memory (CD45RO+) T cells sorted from blood. Source of these receptors: a woman aged 18-29 years in good health.

The sample holds many counts of this clonotype. The V gene is TRBV12-3 or TRBV12-4, the J gene TRBJ1-5; 9 bases match TRBD1. The CDR3 runs to 14 residues. V gave up 6 bases and J gave up 4 bases; unmatched junction bases: 4. CDR3 sequence (DNA): TGTGCCAGCAGCAGACAGGGGGTGAATCAGCCCCAGCATTTT. It codes for CASSRQGVNQPQHF.

The V call is TRBV6-2 or TRBV6-3, the J call TRBJ2-2, with TRBD2 identical over 7 bases. V shed 2 bases, J shed 3 bases, and the junction held 6 bases outside the gene matches. This CDR3 comprises 16 residues. Germline CDR1 is MNHEY and CDR2 is SVGEGT. CDR3 loop: CASSYLPTSDTGELFF. The CDR3 region has the DNA TGTGCCAGCAGTTACCTCCCCACTAGCGACACCGGGGAGCTGTTTTTT.

This clonotype occurred many times. The chain joins TRBV11-2 to TRBJ2-1; D is undetermined. V dropped 3 bases and J dropped 0 bases, with 9 bases sitting between them. CDR1 is SGHAT, CDR2 FQNNGV, per germline. The length of the CDR3 is 15 residues. The CDR3 is CASSFRAPSYNEQFF. CDR3 coding DNA: TGTGCCAGCAGCTTTCGAGCTCCCTCCTACAATGAGCAGTTCTTC.

In this sample, this clonotype turned up a few times. The rearrangement joins TRBV15 to TRBJ2-3, with TRBD2 identical over 10 bases. The trim removed 3 bases at V and 4 bases at J, leaving 7 bases unmatched. This CDR3 is 16 amino acids long. From germline, CDR1 is LNHNV and CDR2 YYDKDF (reference sequence). The CDR3 spells CATSSALLAGPDTQYF. CDR3 DNA: TGTGCCACCAGCAGCGCTTTACTAGCGGGACCAGATACGCAGTATTTT.

V and J are TRBV20-1 and TRBJ2-1, with D perhaps TRBD2 (6 bases). The germline V gene has CDR1 DFQATT and CDR2 SNEGSKA (reference sequence). The CDR3 runs 16 residues. V lost 0 bases to trimming and J lost 9 bases, with 21 bases between them. The CDR3 sequence is CSARDGVLGEVSEQFF. The CDR3 DNA sequence: TGCAGTGCTAGAGATGGGGTTCTGGGGGAGGTTAGTGAGCAGTTCTTC.

The V call is TRBV6-1, the J call TRBJ2-5; tentative D call: TRBD2 (6 bases). The CDR3 totals 15 residues. Trimming took off 7 bases at V and 0 bases at J, with 15 bases between the two ends. Germline V lookup: CDR1 MNHNS, CDR2 SASEGT. As DNA, the CDR3 is TGTGCCAGCATGCGGGGACCCAACCACCAAGAGACCCAGTACTTC. Translated, it gives CASMRGPNHQETQYF.

This clonotype was seen only a few times. This chain joins TRBV20-1 and TRBJ2-3; D is undetermined. Deletions cut 6 bases from V and 4 bases from J, with 11 bases between. Germline V gene sequence: CDR1 DFQATT, CDR2 SNEGSKA (reference sequence). This CDR3 spans 12 amino acids. Here the CDR3 reads CSARTSADTQYF. The CDR3 coding sequence is TGCAGTGCAAGGACCTCGGCAGATACGCAGTATTTT.

The gene calls are TRBV2 and TRBJ2-4, with no clear D. CDR1 and CDR2 (germline): SNHLY, FYNNEI. The CDR3 loop spans 15 amino acids. The germline V and J ends were trimmed by 0 bases and 3 bases, with 9 bases remaining between them. For the CDR3, the DNA is TGTGCCAGCAGTGAAGCAATAGTAGGCAAAAACATTCAGTACTTC. Its translation is CASSEAIVGKNIQYF.

This clonotype was seen repeatedly, ten times or more. The V and J genes are TRBV12-5 and TRBJ2-7; perhaps TRBD2 as D (6 bases). V was clipped by 1 base and J by 0 bases, with 16 bases between them. The CDR3 is 17 amino acids. Germline CDR1 LGHNT, CDR2 FRNRAP. The CDR3 bases are TGTGCTAGTGGTTTGGACGGTTGGGGAGGCCGCTCCTACGAGCAGTACTTC. As protein: CASGLDGWGGRSYEQYF.

This rearrangement joins TRBV4-1 to TRBJ1-1; 7 bases align to TRBD1. This CDR3 is built from 15 residues. Trimming removed 5 bases from V and 3 bases from J; junction bases left unmatched: 9. Germline V gives CDR1 MGHRA, CDR2 YSYEKL. This CDR3 reads CASSFSGGGDTEAFF. The CDR3 DNA sequence: TGCGCCAGCAGCTTCTCAGGGGGTGGGGACACTGAAGCTTTCTTT.

This sequence joins TRBV5-1 and TRBJ2-3; D remains unclear. Germline V CDR1 and CDR2: SGHRS, YFSETQ. Between the trimmed V and J ends, which lost 2 bases and 2 bases, there was a span of 9 bases. The CDR3 is made up of 14 amino acids. The CDR3 sequence is CASSFTQNTDTQYF. CDR3 nucleotide sequence: TGCGCCAGCAGCTTTACCCAGAACACAGATACGCAGTATTTT.

The chain links TRBV4-2 to TRBJ2-5; D perhaps matches TRBD2 (6 bases). Between the trimmed V and J ends, which lost 0 bases and 9 bases, there was a span of 17 bases. The CDR3 spans 15 residues. Germline V lookup: CDR1 LGHNA, CDR2 YNFKEQ. The CDR3 sequence is CASSQEVSGPLAQYF. CDR3 nucleotides: TGTGCCAGCAGCCAAGAAGTGAGCGGGCCCTTGGCCCAGTACTTC.

The V call is TRBV6-7, the J call TRBJ1-3, with TRBD1 as a possible D gene (5 bases). TRBV6-7 is marked as an open reading frame, function uncertain. CDR3 length: 18 residues. V was pared by 6 bases and J by 0 bases, with 21 bases between. The CDR3 is CASRLRTGTAYSGNTIYF. The CDR3 DNA is TGTGCCAGCAGGCTTAGAACCGGGACGGCTTACTCTGGAAACACCATATATTTT.

This clonotype was counted only a few times. The chain employs TRBV3-1 and TRBJ1-2; tentatively, D is TRBD1 (6 bases). The CDR3 is made up of 13 amino acids. Trimming took 3 bases from V and 7 from J, leaving 12 bases between them. In germline, CDR1 is LGHDT, CDR2 YNNKEL (reference sequence). The CDR3: CASSHLTGFGYTF. The CDR3 DNA reads as TGTGCCAGCAGCCACCTCACAGGGTTTGGCTACACCTTC.

This clonotype was counted only a few times. This sequence joins TRBV5-4 and TRBJ2-2; 11 bases fit TRBD1. This CDR3 spans 17 amino acids. In germline, CDR1 is SGHNT, CDR2 YYREEE (reference sequence). V lost 4 bases and J lost 5; bases outside the gene matches: 10. Written as DNA, the CDR3 is TGTGCCAGCAGCCCCTCCAAAGGACAGGGGGCAACCGGGGAGCTGTTTTTT. This sequence encodes CASSPSKGQGATGELFF. Full variable domain (outside the CDR3, taken from reference TRBV5-4 and TRBJ2-2): ETGVTQSPTHLIKTRGQQVTLRCSSQSGHNTVSWYQQALGQGPQFIFQYYREEENGRGNFPPRFSGLQFPNYSSELNVNALELDDSALYLCASSPSKGQGATGELFFGEGSRLTVL.

The V call is TRBV7-9, the J call TRBJ2-6; perhaps TRBD1 as D (5 bases). The V gene's germline CDR1 is SEHNR and CDR2 FQNEAQ (reference sequence). The CDR3 loop spans 17 amino acids. Trimming removed 4 bases from V and 0 bases from J, with 13 bases in between. CDR3 nucleotides: TGTGCCAGCAGCTCATGGGGCGGAGACTCTGGGGCCAACGTCCTGACTTTC. This gives the protein CASSSWGGDSGANVLTF.

This chain links TRBV6-5 with TRBJ2-1; either TRBD1 or TRBD2 may supply D (6 bases each). V lost 4 bases and J 0 bases, leaving 16 bases between the germline ends. CDR3 size: 17 residues. CDR1 is MNHEY, CDR2 SVGAGI, per germline. CDR3 sequence: CASSSGGRTDSYNEQFF. The CDR3, as DNA: TGTGCCAGCAGTTCCGGGGGCAGGACCGACTCCTACAATGAGCAGTTCTTC.

Concerning this clonotype: In this CDR3 the conserved last residue, phenylalanine or tryptophan, is missing, so a read error is likely. The rearrangement joins TRBV11-2 to TRBJ2-1, with 8 bases fitting TRBD2. From germline, CDR1 is SGHAT and CDR2 FQNNGV. The CDR3 is 17 residues long. After removal of 1 base from V and 0 bases from J, the junction contained 5 bases not matched to a gene. CDR3 sequence reads: CASSLGTSPSSYNEQFL. The DNA for the CDR3 is TGTGCCAGCAGCTTAGGGACTAGCCCCAGCTCCTACAATGAGCAGTTCTTA.

This clonotype was seen more than once but under ten times. This rearrangement joins TRBV20-1 to TRBJ1-5; tentative D call: TRBD1 (6 bases). Germline V gene data show CDR1 as DFQATT and CDR2 as SNEGSKA (reference sequence). There are 14 residues in the CDR3. Between the trimmed V and J ends, which lost 3 bases and 5 bases, there was a span of 14 bases. Here the CDR3 DNA reads TGCAGTGCTAGGGGGGGGCTCTCTGATCAGCCCCAGCATTTT. Translation: CSARGGLSDQPQHF.